The 8 T cell receptor beta chains listed next were all sequenced from one sample in a study of blood T cell repertoires in COVID-19. The repertoire was sequenced with immunoSEQ multiplex PCR; TCRdb's copy has only in-frame clones and lacks some. The sample includes 140,000 to 150,000 clones, around 78% seen only once; the top ten take 1.5% to 2.5%. The specimen sequenced was peripheral blood. The receptors derive from an older woman with acute or convalescent COVID-19.

The chain links TRBV7-2 to TRBJ2-7; maybe TRBD2 (6 bases). Trimming stripped 3 bases from V and 2 bases from J, with 20 bases between. From germline, CDR1 is SGHTA and CDR2 FQGNSA. This CDR3 spans 17 amino acids. The CDR3 DNA reads TGTGCCAGCAGCTTGAGGAGGGTGAGAGCGGAACCCTACGAGCAGTACTTC. Amino acid sequence: CASSLRRVRAEPYEQYF.

The J gene is TRBJ1-2, the V gene TRBV28; 11 bases line up with TRBD1. CDR3 length equals 14 residues. Germline lookup yields CDR1 MDHEN and CDR2 SYDVKM. V lost 8 bases to trimming and J lost 8 bases; unmatched junction nucleotides: 10. The CDR3 DNA follows: TGTGCCAGCGGACAGGGGGCGACTCATCGCGGCTACACCTTC. Its translation: CASGQGATHRGYTF.

This chain uses TRBV10-3 with TRBJ2-1; 11 bases are a match to TRBD2. This CDR3 region has 18 residues. CDR1 is ENHRY, CDR2 SYGVKD, per germline. V dropped 1 base and J dropped 3; count of bases not matched to a gene: 8. Here the CDR3 reads CAISELGLAGGYYNEQFF. The CDR3 nucleotides are TGTGCCATCAGTGAGTTAGGGCTAGCGGGAGGCTACTACAATGAGCAGTTCTTC.

V gene TRBV6-5 combines with J gene TRBJ1-2; D perhaps matches TRBD1 (6 bases). Trimming took off 6 bases at V and 8 bases at J, with 13 bases between the two ends. Germline CDR1 and CDR2: MNHEY and SVGAGI. The CDR3 length is 12 residues. The DNA of the CDR3 is TGTGCCAGCAGCAAGGGGGTAGGGGGCTACACCTTC. Translating gives CASSKGVGGYTF.

The CDR3 protein is CASSPPTRRNEQYF. The DNA of the CDR3 is TGTGCCAGCAGTCCGCCGACACGGAGGAACGAGCAGTACTTC. V and J are TRBV6-2 or TRBV6-3 and TRBJ2-7; perhaps TRBD2 as D (5 bases). Deletions cut 5 bases from V and 5 bases from J, with 16 bases between. Germline V gene sequence: CDR1 MNHEY, CDR2 SVGEGT. The CDR3 is 14 residues long.

The chain has TRBV19 and TRBJ2-3; TRBD2 aligns across 9 bases. J was trimmed by 3 bases and V by 3 bases; bases with no gene match: 4. The CDR3 sequence is 15 residues long. CDR1 LNHDA and CDR2 SQIVND come from the germline V gene (reference sequence). The CDR3, as DNA: TGTGCCAGTAGTATTAGCCTAGCGGGGACAGATACGCAGTATTTT. Encoded protein: CASSISLAGTDTQYF.

This clone came up a few times. V is TRBV19 and J is TRBJ2-5, with 8 positions matching TRBD1. Germline trimming cut 5 bases from V and 7 bases from J; bases unmatched to any gene: 12. The V gene's germline CDR1 is LNHDA and CDR2 SQIVND (reference sequence). The CDR3 is 15 amino acids. The CDR3 is CASSGRTGQELTQYF. The DNA of the CDR3 is TGTGCCAGTAGTGGACGAACGGGACAGGAATTGACCCAGTACTTC.

The CDR3: CASSPPERGLALPKNIQYF. The CDR3 DNA follows: TGTGCCAGCAGTCCCCCCGAAAGGGGACTAGCTTTACCCAAAAACATTCAGTACTTC. The rearrangement joins TRBV2 to TRBJ2-4; 9 nucleotides align to TRBD2. The CDR3 contains 19 residues. V trimming: 5 bases; J trimming: 2 bases; junction bases outside the gene matches: 16. The V gene's germline CDR1 is SNHLY and CDR2 FYNNEI. Supplemented by reference TRBV2 and TRBJ2-4, the full variable domain reads EPEVTQTPSHQVTQMGQEVILRCVPISNHLYFYWYRQILGQKVEFLVSFYNNEISEKSEIFDDQFSVERPDGSNFTLKIRSTKLEDSAMYFCASSPPERGLALPKNIQYFGAGTRLSVL.